The source of this T cell receptor beta chain is a study of blood T cells in healthy people across ages. Broader study findings: Long-lived donors carried more naive CD4+ cells and greater diversity than aged donors.

A J-beta primer mix and a sample-barcoded 5' primer were used in a second PCR of about 6 to 12 cycles. TCRdb fed the 5' RACE reads into MiXCR, producing one record per CDR3 protein. There are 1.5 million to 2 million distinct CDR3 sequences in the sample; around 50% occur only once, and roughly 2.1% lies in the top ten. CDR1 and CDR2 (germline): MNHEY, SVGAGI. Trimming shortened V by 6 bases and J by 7 bases, and 13 bases separated the two germline ends. The CDR3 has 13 amino acids. At least 7 million PBMCs were isolated per sample. To note about this clonotype: As yet, its antigen is unknown.

Sequencing was done on a sample of blood. This sequence originates from a woman aged 40-49 years in good health. The gene calls are TRBV6-5 and TRBJ2-1; maybe TRBD2 (5 bases). As DNA, the CDR3 is TGTGCCAGCAGCCCCGGGAATTCGAATGAGCAGTTCTTC. Encoded protein: CASSPGNSNEQFF.